The next 29 T cell receptor beta chains were all read from a single sample in a study of T cells expressing NK-cell markers. Using the 5' RACE reads, TCRdb records one entry per CDR3 protein without DNA. The data include approximately 550,000 distinct CDR3 sequences; the top ten clones carry less than 4.5%. Sequencing used blood T cells: a sorted CD56 or NKG2C T cell subset, CD4+ or CD8+ T cells, or bulk PBMC T cells (not recorded which). Every receptor here comes from a young man in good health.

The genes are TRBV7-3 and TRBJ2-2; without DNA, the TCRdb call of TRBD2 cannot be checked. The CDR3 runs to 14 residues. Germline V gene data show CDR1 as SGHTA and CDR2 as FQGTGA. The chain's CDR3 is CASSPSVDAGELFF.

The gene calls are TRBV20-1 and TRBJ1-3; the D call of TRBD1 rests on TCRdb alone, since no DNA is present to check it. CDR1 DFQATT and CDR2 SNEGSKA come from the germline V gene (reference sequence). There are 14 residues in the CDR3. This CDR3 is CSARGWQGVNTIYF.

The chain carries TRBV7-9 and TRBJ2-5; TCRdb names TRBD2, which stays unverified in the absence of DNA. CDR1 and CDR2 from the germline V gene are SEHNR and FQNEAQ (reference sequence). The CDR3 sequence is 14 residues long. CDR3 in amino acids: CASSLGWTLETQYF.

The rearrangement uses TRBV20-1 and TRBJ2-1; TCRdb calls TRBD2, which cannot be checked without DNA. The CDR3 runs 17 residues. In germline, CDR1 is DFQATT, CDR2 SNEGSKA (reference sequence). CDR3 protein: CSKPGLADFSSYNEQFF.

The chain uses TRBV4-3 and TRBJ2-2; the TCRdb D gene call, TRBD1, has no DNA to confirm it. CDR1 is LGHNA and CDR2 is YSLEER in the germline V gene. This CDR3 has 15 amino acids. CDR3 residues: CASSQVVRVSGELFF.

The genes are TRBV29-1 and TRBJ2-1; TCRdb selects TRBD2, and the lack of DNA leaves this call unchecked. CDR3 length equals 15 residues. The germline V gene encodes CDR1 SQVTM and CDR2 ANQGSEA. This CDR3 reads CSVEDGGFSYNEQFF.

This rearrangement joins TRBV20-1 to TRBJ2-1. Germline assignment: CDR1 DFQATT and CDR2 SNEGSKA (reference sequence). The CDR3 is 15 amino acids. The CDR3 protein is CSARATRGSYNEQFF.

J is TRBJ2-2 and V is TRBV11-2. Germline V gene lookup returns CDR1 SGHAT and CDR2 FQNNGV. The length of the CDR3 is 15 residues. CDR3 sequence: CASSLDQGFAGELFF.

V gene TRBV15 combines with J gene TRBJ2-1; lacking DNA, the TRBD1 call made by TCRdb goes unchecked. The CDR3 is 15 amino acids. Germline V CDR1 and CDR2: LNHNV, YYDKDF (reference sequence). The CDR3 loop reads CASGGQGLSRNEQFF.

The chain employs TRBV7-3 and TRBJ2-1; TCRdb gives TRBD2 as the D gene, but with no DNA this cannot be confirmed. The CDR3 is 17 residues long. Germline V lookup: CDR1 SGHTA, CDR2 FQGTGA. This chain's CDR3 is CASSSGLAGVSFNEQFF.

The V call is TRBV6-1, the J call TRBJ2-5. The CDR3 runs to 14 residues. CDR1 MNHNS and CDR2 SASEGT come from the germline V gene. Here the CDR3 reads CASGGWIAQETQYF.

The chain joins TRBV20-1 to TRBJ2-7; TCRdb outputs TRBD2, but without DNA this stays unchecked. Per germline, CDR1 DFQATT and CDR2 SNEGSKA (reference sequence). There are 15 residues in the CDR3. The CDR3 protein is CSARDLAGRDYEQYF.

V usage is TRBV7-6 and J usage is TRBJ2-1; lacking DNA, the TRBD2 call made by TCRdb goes unchecked. CDR1 and CDR2 from the germline V gene are SGHVS and FNYEAQ. CDR3 length equals 17 residues. The CDR3 loop is CASSLEVSGSSYNEQFF.

The chain carries TRBV11-2 and TRBJ2-3. Looked up from germline, CDR1 is SGHAT and CDR2 is FQNNGV. The CDR3 has 16 residues. This CDR3 reads CASRRAYRATADTQYF.

The chain combines TRBV12-3 or TRBV12-4 with TRBJ2-3; without DNA, the TCRdb call of TRBD1 cannot be checked. The CDR3 loop spans 15 amino acids. The CDR3 reads CASSLGPGPLDTQYF.

V gene TRBV5-1 combines with J gene TRBJ2-4; TCRdb selects TRBD1, and the lack of DNA leaves this call unchecked. From germline, CDR1 is SGHRS and CDR2 YFSETQ. This CDR3 has 17 amino acids. This chain's CDR3 is CASSHGQGIVSKNIQYF.

The chain recombines TRBV20-1 with TRBJ1-2; absent DNA, TCRdb's TRBD1 call cannot be checked. The germline gives CDR1 DFQATT, CDR2 SNEGSKA (reference sequence). The CDR3 totals 12 residues. The CDR3 protein is CSAPRGPYGYTF.

The chain has TRBV6-5 and TRBJ2-1; TCRdb reports TRBD1, a call that lacks DNA to check it against. CDR3 length equals 15 residues. From germline, CDR1 is MNHEY and CDR2 SVGAGI. The CDR3 reads CARANRTPSYNEQFF.

The rearrangement uses TRBV19 and TRBJ2-1; the TCRdb D gene call, TRBD2, has no DNA to confirm it. The CDR3 has 14 amino acids. CDR1 LNHDA and CDR2 SQIVND come from the germline V gene (reference sequence). The CDR3 reads CASTFSGSYNEQFF.

This chain links TRBV7-8 with TRBJ2-5; TCRdb selects TRBD2, and the lack of DNA leaves this call unchecked. CDR3 size: 17 residues. Germline values: CDR1 SGHVS, CDR2 FQNEAQ. CDR3 sequence reads: CASSLALLGADRETQYF.

This sequence joins TRBV20-1 and TRBJ2-3; TCRdb's D call, TRBD2, is unchecked because there is no DNA. The CDR3 totals 15 residues. CDR1 DFQATT and CDR2 SNEGSKA come from the germline V gene (reference sequence). CDR3 amino acids: CSAATSGRGGDTQYF.

This chain uses TRBV29-1 with TRBJ2-5; the TRBD1 assignment by TCRdb is unverifiable without DNA. The V gene's germline CDR1 is SQVTM and CDR2 ANQGSEA. The CDR3 consists of 13 residues. The CDR3: CSVEQGRPETQYF.

The chain has TRBV12-3 or TRBV12-4 and TRBJ2-7. The CDR3 has 14 amino acids. The CDR3 spells CASSLAGLINEQYF.

This CDR3 is CASSPPPGGYYGYTF. This chain uses TRBV18 with TRBJ1-2; the TRBD1 assignment by TCRdb is unverifiable without DNA. This CDR3 has 15 residues. Germline CDR1 and CDR2: KGHSH and LQKENI.

The chain recombines TRBV11-2 with TRBJ2-6; checking the TCRdb D call of TRBD1 is not possible without DNA. The CDR3 contains 20 residues. Germline CDR1 is SGHAT and CDR2 is FQNNGV. The CDR3 loop reads CASSLVGDSIRVSGANVLTF.

V and J are TRBV7-9 and TRBJ2-2; TCRdb's D call of TRBD1 is untestable without DNA. Germline lookup yields CDR1 SEHNR and CDR2 FQNEAQ (reference sequence). The CDR3 has 13 residues. This chain's CDR3 is CATGRGNTGELFF.

This chain links TRBV29-1 with TRBJ2-7; TCRdb outputs TRBD1, but without DNA this stays unchecked. Germline V CDR1 and CDR2: SQVTM, ANQGSEA. The CDR3 has 12 amino acids. The chain's CDR3 is CSVTTGSYEQYF.

The chain uses TRBV12-3 or TRBV12-4 and TRBJ1-4; with no DNA, the TCRdb D assignment of TRBD1 cannot be verified. This CDR3 contains 15 residues. CDR3 sequence reads: CASSFRGVQLEKLFF.

The chain employs TRBV7-9 and TRBJ2-1; TCRdb names TRBD1, which stays unverified in the absence of DNA. Germline V gene lookup returns CDR1 SEHNR and CDR2 FQNEAQ (reference sequence). The CDR3 runs to 15 residues. The CDR3 region is CASSFRGQPDNEQFF.